These 12 T cell receptor beta chains originate from one sample sequenced in a study of spatial heterogeneity in lung cancer (dated by TCRdb to between 2019 and 2020). Library prep was done by 5' RACE. The listed sequencing device is NextSeq 500. TCRdb reanalyzed the raw reads on its own, using fastp at Q25 for trimming and MiXCR for clone calling, and kept in-frame beta chains. When rows share a CDR3 protein, they turn into one entry using the most common DNA and genes. The sample has 40,000 to 45,000 distinct CDR3 sequences on record, approximately 15% of them singletons. The top ten hold 56% of the sample. Read against the paper, the sample's time point label means: sample taken at primary tumor resection. Without any cell sorting, TCR sequencing was performed on whole RNA extracted either from tumor and nontumor lung tissue or from cryopreserved PBMC samples. The material sequenced was PBMCs, taken at surgery. These receptors came from a male donor with early-stage non-small cell lung cancer.

This clonotype was found many times. The V gene is TRBV6-2 or TRBV6-3, the J gene TRBJ2-7; D gene unclear. The CDR3 is 15 residues long. The germline V gene encodes CDR1 MNHEY and CDR2 SVGEGT. Deletions cut 7 bases from V and 3 bases from J, with 19 bases between. CDR3 nucleotides: TGTGCCAGCAAGAAACCGTCCGACGGATTCTACGAGCAGTACTTC. Residues: CASKKPSDGFYEQYF.

CDR3 protein: CSARDGTISNQPQHF. Here the CDR3 DNA reads TGCAGTGCTAGAGATGGGACAATCAGCAATCAGCCCCAGCATTTT. The rearrangement joins TRBV20-1 to TRBJ1-5, with D possibly being TRBD1 (6 bases). Deletions cut 0 bases from V and 1 base from J, with 10 bases between. Germline-derived CDR1 and CDR2 are DFQATT and SNEGSKA (reference sequence). The CDR3 length is 15 residues.

The CDR3 sequence: CSVGNGYEQYF. CDR3 sequence (DNA): TGCAGCGTTGGGAACGGCTACGAGCAGTACTTC. The J gene is TRBJ2-7, the V gene TRBV29-1; D not certain. The V and J ends lost 4 bases and 3 bases respectively, with 7 bases between them. The CDR3 loop spans 11 amino acids. Per the germline V gene, CDR1 is SQVTM and CDR2 is ANQGSEA.

This clonotype showed up many times. V gene TRBV10-3 combines with J gene TRBJ2-3, with 11 bases lining up with TRBD2. The CDR3 consists of 15 residues. Germline V gene lookup returns CDR1 ENHRY and CDR2 SYGVKD. V shed 4 bases, J shed 0 bases, and the junction held 0 bases outside the gene matches. The CDR3 loop reads CAISGTSGSTDTQYF. CDR3 coding DNA: TGTGCCATCAGTGGGACTAGCGGGAGCACAGATACGCAGTATTTT.

This clonotype appeared many times. The J gene is TRBJ1-6, the V gene TRBV4-1; D is uncertain. Germline-derived CDR1 and CDR2 are MGHRA and YSYEKL. This CDR3 has 18 amino acids. Between the trimmed V and J ends, which lost 0 bases and 3 bases, there was a span of 15 bases. The CDR3 reads CASSQDPEGSNYNSPLHF. For the CDR3, the DNA is TGCGCCAGCAGCCAAGATCCGGAAGGGAGCAACTATAATTCACCCCTCCACTTT.

This clonotype was seen repeatedly, ten times or more. The chain uses TRBV5-6 and TRBJ2-1; D gene uncertain. The germline V gene has CDR1 SGHDT and CDR2 YYEEEE. The CDR3 covers 11 residues. Deletions cut 0 bases from V and 14 bases from J, with 9 bases between. The DNA for the CDR3 is TGTGCCAGCAGCTTGGCGAGCGAGAAGTTCTTC. Amino acid sequence: CASSLASEKFF.

The gene calls are TRBV5-1 and TRBJ1-1, with D uncertain. V dropped 0 bases and J dropped 2 bases, with 8 bases sitting between them. The length of the CDR3 is 14 residues. Germline CDR1 SGHRS, CDR2 YFSETQ. CDR3: CASSLGPANTEAFF. The CDR3 DNA is TGCGCCAGCAGCTTGGGGCCAGCCAACACTGAAGCTTTCTTT.

The J gene is TRBJ2-7, the V gene TRBV4-2, with a possible D match to TRBD1 (5 bases). The length of the CDR3 is 13 residues. CDR1 and CDR2 (germline): LGHNA, YNFKEQ. V lost 5 bases, J lost 3 bases, and 11 bases lay in between. Here the CDR3 DNA reads TGTGCCAGCAGCTCCAGGGTGGACTACGAGCAGTACTTC. It codes for CASSSRVDYEQYF.

The rearrangement joins TRBV12-3 or TRBV12-4 to TRBJ2-2, with no clear D. Trimming removed 7 bases from V and 2 bases from J, with 14 bases in between. This CDR3 is 15 amino acids long. The CDR3 is CASTPLTFNTGELFF. The DNA of the CDR3 is TGTGCCAGCACCCCTTTGACTTTTAACACCGGGGAGCTGTTTTTT.

This clonotype was detected a few times. The rearrangement joins TRBV7-9 to TRBJ2-7; 9 nucleotides agree with TRBD2. Losses at the gene ends were 5 bases for V and 5 bases for J; bases not matched to a gene: 16. The CDR3 sequence is 17 residues long. Germline lookup yields CDR1 SEHNR and CDR2 FQNEAQ (reference sequence). The CDR3 bases are TGTGCCAGCAGCGGGACGCCTGGGACTAGCAGGCCCCACGAGCAGTACTTC. Translating gives CASSGTPGTSRPHEQYF.

Concerning this clonotype: It is unclear where the CDR3 begins or ends on the DNA, so no DNA is shown, and the CDR3 is as TCRdb lists it. CDR3 protein: CSARDPGAFGGGTEALF. This sequence joins TRBV20-1 and TRBJ1-1; TRBD1, the table's D call, was not compared with the DNA. In germline, CDR1 is DFQATT, CDR2 SNEGSKA (reference sequence). Ends included, the CDR3 has 17 residues.

The V and J genes are TRBV5-8 and TRBJ1-1; no clear D. This CDR3 has 14 residues. V lost 0 bases and J lost 0, with 6 bases in between. The germline V gene has CDR1 SGHTS and CDR2 YDEGEE. The CDR3 DNA sequence: TGTGCCAGCAGCTTGGGAGCAATGAACACTGAAGCTTTCTTT. Residues: CASSLGAMNTEAFF.